What follows is one TCR beta chain and its context. This entry comes from a study of blood T cell repertoires in COVID-19. The V segment lost 4 bases and the J segment 1 base; nucleotides outside the gene matches: 7. CDR1 and CDR2 (germline): LNHDA, SQIVND (reference sequence). This CDR3 spans 17 amino acids. Methods used by the authors: Estimated nucleated cell counts came from reference gene primer amplification. Assay: immunoSEQ multiplex PCR; the TCRdb copy retains only in-frame clones and omits some. The DNA was the basis for D and trimming; V, J and clone size are from that table. Among over 120,000 clones, about 76% were seen once, and the ten largest hold roughly 5.2%.

This chain connects TRBV19 to TRBJ2-3; TRBD2 aligns across 11 bases. The sequencing input was peripheral blood. This sequence originates from a woman in her 70s with COVID-19, enrolled during active disease. CDR3 DNA: TGTGCCAGTAGTAGGTTAGCGGGGGGGCGTGGCACAGATACGCAGTATTTT. The encoded protein is CASSRLAGGRGTDTQYF.